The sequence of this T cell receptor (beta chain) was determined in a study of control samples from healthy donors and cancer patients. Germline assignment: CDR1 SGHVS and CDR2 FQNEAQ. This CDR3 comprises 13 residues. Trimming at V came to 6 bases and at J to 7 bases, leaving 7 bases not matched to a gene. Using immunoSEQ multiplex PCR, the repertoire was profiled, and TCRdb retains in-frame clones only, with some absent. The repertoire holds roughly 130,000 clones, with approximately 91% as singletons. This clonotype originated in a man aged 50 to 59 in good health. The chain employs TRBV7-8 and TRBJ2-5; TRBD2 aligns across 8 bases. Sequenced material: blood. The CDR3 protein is CASRTSDLGTQYF. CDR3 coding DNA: TGTGCCAGCAGGACTAGCGACCTCGGGACCCAGTACTTC.